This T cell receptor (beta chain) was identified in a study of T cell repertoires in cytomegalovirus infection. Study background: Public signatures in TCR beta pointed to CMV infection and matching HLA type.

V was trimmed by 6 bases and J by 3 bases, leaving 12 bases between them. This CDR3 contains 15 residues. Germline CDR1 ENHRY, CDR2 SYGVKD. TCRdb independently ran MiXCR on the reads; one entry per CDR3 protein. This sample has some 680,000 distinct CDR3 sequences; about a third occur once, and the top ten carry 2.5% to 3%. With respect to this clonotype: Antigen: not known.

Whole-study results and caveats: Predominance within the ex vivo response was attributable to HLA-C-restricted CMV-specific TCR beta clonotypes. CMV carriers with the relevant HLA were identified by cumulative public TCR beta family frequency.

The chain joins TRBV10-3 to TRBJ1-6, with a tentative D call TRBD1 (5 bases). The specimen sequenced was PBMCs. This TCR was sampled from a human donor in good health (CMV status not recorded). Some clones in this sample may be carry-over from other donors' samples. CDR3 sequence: CAISPRGGYNSPLHF. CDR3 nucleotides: TGTGCCATCAGCCCTCGGGGGGGCTATAATTCACCCCTCCACTTT.